This section outlines one T cell receptor beta chain sequence together with its context. The source of the sample is a study of blood T cell repertoires in COVID-19. Study-wide background: Acute-phase and convalescent COVID-19 samples originated in the United States, Italy and Spain. T cells, B-cell-depleted T cells, or PBMCs provided the cDNA or gDNA that served as material.

In the original processing: By means of reference gene primer amplification, nucleated cell counts were estimated. Libraries were prepared by immunoSEQ multiplex PCR; TCRdb keeps only in-frame clonotypes and omits some of them. That table furnishes V, J and clone size, whereas the DNA furnished D and trimming. This sample carries around 320,000 clones, just under 90% of them seen once, and the ten largest clones take 11%. The Seattle patients, enrolled during active infection, were followed longitudinally. The receptor was derived from a woman aged 25 to 39 with COVID-19, enrolled during active disease. The source material was peripheral blood.

This CDR3 is CASSIDLANYGYTF. The CDR3 bases are TGTGCCAGTAGTATAGATCTAGCAAACTATGGCTACACCTTC. V and J are TRBV19 and TRBJ1-2; unclear D gene. Germline CDR1 is LNHDA and CDR2 is SQIVND (reference sequence). With 0 bases removed from V and 2 bases from J, the gap between germline ends came to 7 bases. The CDR3 extends over 14 amino acids.